Listed below are T cell receptor beta chains from one sample, sequenced in a study of shared clonotypes between healthy human individuals. Produced via immunoSEQ multiplex PCR; TCRdb's table is partial and in-frame only. Counted here are 2,500,000 or so clones, around nine tenths occurring once; the ten biggest clones make up 0.11% to 0.15%. Sample: naive CD4+ T cells sorted from blood. The source is a man between 18 and 29 years old in good health. The CDR3 runs from the conserved cysteine through the conserved F or W.

v_call,j_call,cdr3_aa
TRBV11-2,TRBJ2-7,CASSVAYEQYF
TRBV5-5,TRBJ2-1,CASSFRLAGGVWFF
TRBV12-2,TRBJ2-2,CASRSTWTSGRAFGGELFF
TRBV28,TRBJ2-3,CASSLKNPDTQYF
TRBV7-8,TRBJ1-3,CASSLQDRVHF
TRBV30,TRBJ1-2,CAWKSGSPYGYTF
TRBV10-3,TRBJ1-5,CAISEHEDQPQHF
TRBV9,TRBJ1-1,CASSVTGLNTEAFF
TRBV9,TRBJ2-5,CASSHPRETQYF
TRBV12-5,TRBJ2-3,CASGSATARTQYF
TRBV5-1,TRBJ2-3,CASSSTGRSTDTQYF
TRBV5-1,TRBJ2-3,CASSPGQGSADTQYF
TRBV29-1,TRBJ1-1,CSARMGTGAEAFF
TRBV15,TRBJ2-1,CATSRLAGGTKQFF
TRBV30,TRBJ1-1,CATWVYTEAFF
TRBV13,TRBJ2-2,CASSLRDRAGGELFF
TRBV6-5,TRBJ2-7,CASSYRGLAGSYEQYF
TRBV11-3,TRBJ2-3,CASSPNSGGSTDTQYF
TRBV9,TRBJ2-3,CASSVGASGSGTDTQYF
TRBV7-8,TRBJ2-2,CASGLRNTGELFF
TRBV2,TRBJ2-1,CASSENRRQGYGSYGNEQFF
TRBV27,TRBJ1-2,CASSPGTGFYGYTF
TRBV30,TRBJ1-4,CAWALRAGEKLFF
TRBV12-5,TRBJ2-5,CASGLVPEQGIPRTQYF
TRBV30,TRBJ1-5,CAWSRGSGVPQHF
TRBV7-8,TRBJ2-7,CASSLASGSSYEQYF
TRBV10-3,TRBJ2-2,CAISESRVEGTQGELFF
TRBV28,TRBJ2-7,CASRTPGGVYEQYF